This TCR beta chain was observed in a study of shared clonotypes between healthy human individuals. Germline trimming cut 3 bases from V and 3 bases from J; bases unmatched to any gene: 6. There are 15 residues in the CDR3. Germline V lookup: CDR1 KGHSH, CDR2 LQKENI. The assay ran at deep level. Authors' data handling: Quality scores were absent from the junction-only immunoSEQ sequences, so filtering differed. TCRdb's copy holds only in-frame clones and misses some; the assay was immunoSEQ multiplex PCR. D and trimming were read from the DNA, whereas the V and J calls and clone size are those reported in that table. The sample lists more than 1,200,000 clones, about 98.5% occurring once.

This receptor was obtained from a man under 40 in good health. The V and J genes are TRBV18 and TRBJ2-7; 9 positions match TRBD1. Sequencing used naive CD4+ T cells sorted from blood. Subset given: CD45RA+ positively selected. CDR3 region: CASSPTGTGHYEQYF. DNA of the CDR3: TGTGCCAGCTCACCTACCGGGACAGGGCACTACGAGCAGTACTTC.